This T cell receptor beta chain was identified during a study of cytomegalovirus exposure and HLA in healthy donors. Study in general: Early on, a data release was issued that held approximately 78 million unique TCRs from HLA-typed donors.

Trimming took 0 bases from V and 4 from J, leaving 13 bases between them. Germline values: CDR1 MNHEY, CDR2 SVGAGI. The CDR3 consists of 16 residues. To note about this clone: Its matching antigen is unknown.

PCR used 60 Vbeta primers and 13 Jbeta primers. Assay used: immunoSEQ multiplex PCR; TCRdb lists only in-frame clones, some missing. The table records approximately 97,000 clones, over 80% of them present only once. Overall study findings and caveats: Differences between HLA loci emerged in a later analysis of TCR association rates, with DRB1 most and HLA-C fewest. Indistinguishability led to the exclusion of some V segments, TRBV6-2 and TRBV6-3 included. CMV serostatus alone was available as immune exposure information.

V gene TRBV6-5 combines with J gene TRBJ2-1; D might be TRBD2 (7 bases). This clonotype originated in a man in his forties or fifties in good health and CMV-seronegative. The sample was PBMCs. CDR3 sequence reads: CASSYSGRGPYNEQFF. The CDR3 DNA sequence: TGTGCCAGCAGTTACTCGGGGCGGGGGCCTTACAATGAGCAGTTCTTC.